Listed here are 17 T cell receptor beta chains from one sample, sequenced in a study of read filtering for tumor transcriptome and immune sequencing. Molecular barcoded adaptors covering alpha/delta and beta/gamma chains were used on 400 to 450 ng RNA. TCRdb analysed the reads with MiXCR anew, one entry per CDR3 protein. Counted here are 35,000 to 50,000 distinct CDR3 sequences, 20% occurring once; the ten biggest clones make up approximately 40%. The sequencing sample was made of a population of CD138-negative cells sorted from bone marrow. Source of these receptors: a donor aged 40 or over with multiple myeloma.

In regard to this clonotype: This may arise from a read error, as a much more abundant clone is one base away. The chain uses TRBV7-9 and TRBJ2-2; the D gene could be TRBD1 or TRBD2 (5 bases each). This CDR3 comprises 16 residues. Germline V gene lookup returns CDR1 SEHNR and CDR2 FQNEAQ (reference sequence). CDR3 protein: CASSPGVGVSTGDLFF. The CDR3 nucleotides read TGTGCCAGCAGCCCCGGGGTGGGGGTCTCCACCGGGGATCTGTTTTTT. Full variable domain (remainder filled in from reference TRBV7-9 and TRBJ2-2): DTGVSQNPRHKITKRGQNVTFRCDPISEHNRLYWYRQTLGQGPEFLTYFQNEAQLEKSRLLSDRFSAERPKGSFSTLEIQRTEQGDSAMYLCASSPGVGVSTGDLFFGEGSRLTVL.

This clonotype has ten or more counts. The V gene is TRBV20-1, the J gene TRBJ2-7; 10 bases match TRBD2. Trimming cost V 1 base and J 2 bases; bases outside gene matches: 8. Germline V gives CDR1 DFQATT, CDR2 SNEGSKA (reference sequence). The CDR3 extends over 16 amino acids. In DNA, the CDR3 is TGCAGTGCTAGAGTAGGCCTAGCGGGAGCGGCCTACGAGCAGTACTTC. As protein: CSARVGLAGAAYEQYF.

To note about this clonotype: A read error is likely, as this CDR3 ends without the conserved phenylalanine or tryptophan. The chain is built from TRBV6-2 or TRBV6-3 and TRBJ2-1; D is perhaps TRBD1 (6 bases). Germline CDR1 reads MNHEY; CDR2 reads SVGEGT. The V and J ends lost 6 bases and 10 bases respectively, with 13 bases between them. The CDR3 totals 12 residues. The CDR3 loop reads CASRRTVDEQFS. In nucleotides, the CDR3 is TGTGCCAGCAGAAGGACAGTCGACGAGCAGTTCTCC.

CDR3 sequence reads: CASSDMGGTGELFF. For the CDR3, the DNA is TGTGCCAGCAGCGACATGGGGGGGACCGGGGAGCTGTTTTTT. The chain employs TRBV28 and TRBJ2-2; 7 bases are shared with TRBD2. The germline CDR1 and CDR2 sequences are MDHEN and SYDVKM. The CDR3 spans 14 residues. The trim removed 6 bases at V and 5 bases at J, leaving 6 bases unmatched.

This clonotype has at least ten counts. The chain carries TRBV29-1 and TRBJ1-2; D might be TRBD1 (6 bases). With 5 bases removed from V and 5 bases from J, the gap between germline ends came to 15 bases. Germline loops: CDR1 SQVTM, CDR2 ANQGSEA. This CDR3 has 13 amino acids. The CDR3 protein is CSVPSGTHYGYTF. Here the CDR3 DNA reads TGCAGCGTTCCCTCCGGGACACATTATGGCTACACCTTC.

To note about this clonotype: It may be a read error: a sequence one base away is much more abundant. J is TRBJ2-1 and V is TRBV29-1; D ambiguous. Germline CDR1 and CDR2: SQVTM and ANQGSEA. The CDR3 covers 10 residues. The CDR3 nucleotides are TGCAGCGTTGGAGGAGACCCTTGGGTCTTC. Its protein is CSVGGDPWVF.

This clonotype has a handful of counts. The rearrangement joins TRBV5-4 to TRBJ2-7; the match to TRBD1 covers 9 bases. CDR3 size: 15 residues. CDR1 and CDR2 from the germline V gene are SGHNT and YYREEE (reference sequence). The ends lost 2 bases at V and 2 bases at J; junction bases unmatched: 5. Here the CDR3 DNA reads TGTGCCAGCAGCTTCGATGGACAGGGGACCTACGAGCAGTACTTC. The encoded protein is CASSFDGQGTYEQYF.

The chain uses TRBV18 and TRBJ1-5; D ambiguous. The germline gives CDR1 KGHSH, CDR2 LQKENI. Trimming left V 1 base short and J 5 bases short, with 12 bases between. This CDR3 spans 15 amino acids. The CDR3 loop reads CASSPLRTVDQPQHF. The CDR3 DNA is TGTGCCAGCTCACCACTTAGAACAGTCGATCAGCCCCAGCATTTT.

Written as DNA, the CDR3 is TGTGCCAGCAGAGCAACTAGCGGGGCGACAGATACGCAGTATTTT. Protein product: CASRATSGATDTQYF. The chain combines TRBV7-9 with TRBJ2-3; 10 bases align to TRBD2. The trim removed 6 bases at V and 3 bases at J, leaving 6 bases unmatched. The CDR3 is 15 amino acids. CDR1 and CDR2 (germline): SEHNR, FQNEAQ (reference sequence).

This clonotype was seen many times. This chain joins TRBV4-3 and TRBJ2-1; D not certain. Germline CDR1 is LGHNA and CDR2 is YSLEER. This CDR3 has 15 amino acids. Trimming took 0 bases from V and 7 from J, leaving 13 bases between them. The CDR3 loop is CASSQDLSLGNEQFF. The CDR3 bases are TGCGCCAGCAGCCAAGATTTGAGTTTAGGTAATGAGCAGTTCTTC.

The rearrangement uses TRBV6-1 and TRBJ2-1; 8 nucleotides line up with TRBD2. The ends lost 2 bases at V and 8 bases at J; junction bases unmatched: 8. This CDR3 is built from 15 residues. The germline gives CDR1 MNHNS, CDR2 SASEGT. The CDR3, as DNA: TGTGCCAGCAGTGAATTGGCGGGAGGCGCCGATGAGCAGTTCTTC. This codes for CASSELAGGADEQFF.

There are a few counts of this clonotype. The rearrangement links TRBV12-3 or TRBV12-4 to TRBJ2-3; TRBD2 agrees at 8 bases. Trimming cost V 7 bases and J 1 base; bases outside gene matches: 7. The CDR3 covers 15 residues. Here the CDR3 DNA reads TGTGCCAGCAAACCCGAACTAGCGGGCACAGATACGCAGTATTTT. Encoded protein: CASKPELAGTDTQYF.

The genes are TRBV7-2 and TRBJ1-3; 7 nucleotides agree with TRBD1. V dropped 10 bases and J dropped 0; count of bases not matched to a gene: 21. CDR3 size: 19 residues. From germline, CDR1 is SGHTA and CDR2 FQGNSA. The CDR3 bases are TGTGCCAACTTCCCCCGGGACAGCGGAGAGTGGGGCTCTGGAAACACCATATATTTT. Protein product: CANFPRDSGEWGSGNTIYF.

The chain combines TRBV7-2 with TRBJ1-1; the match to TRBD1 covers 8 bases. The CDR3 spans 13 residues. J gave up 6 bases and V 6 bases, and 6 bases lay outside the gene matches. Per the germline V gene, CDR1 is SGHTA and CDR2 is FQGNSA. The CDR3 is CASSGQGVPEAFF. CDR3 bases: TGTGCCAGCAGTGGACAGGGCGTTCCTGAAGCTTTCTTT.

In its sample, this clonotype was seen many times. V gene TRBV27 combines with J gene TRBJ2-7; TRBD1 aligns across 9 bases. The germline V gene has CDR1 MNHEY and CDR2 SMNVEV (reference sequence). Trimming cost V 8 bases and J 2 bases; bases outside gene matches: 10. This CDR3 spans 15 amino acids. The CDR3 loop reads CASGRQGVSAYEQYF. The CDR3 coding sequence is TGTGCCAGCGGCCGACAGGGGGTATCGGCCTACGAGCAGTACTTC.

Many counts were recorded for this clonotype. Sequence at one end of the junction differs from germline and may be a read error. The gene calls are TRBV28 and TRBJ2-3; the D is unclear. The CDR3 runs to 13 residues. Per germline, CDR1 MDHEN and CDR2 SYDVKM. Here the CDR3 reads CASSAPFSETQYF. The CDR3 DNA is TGTGCCAGCAGCGCCCCATTTTCAGAGACGCAGTATTTT.

This clonotype was detected many times. The chain recombines TRBV30 with TRBJ2-7, with 9 bases fitting TRBD2. Germline-derived CDR1 and CDR2 are GTSNPN and SVGIG (reference sequence). V lost 0 bases to trimming and J lost 5 bases; unmatched junction nucleotides: 11. There are 16 residues in the CDR3. CDR3 DNA: TGTGCCTGGAGTGTACTTGAAACTAGCGGGCAAGACGAGCAGTACTTC. This sequence encodes CAWSVLETSGQDEQYF.